This entry lists 9 T cell receptor beta chains sequenced from one sample in a study of T cell repertoires in cytomegalovirus infection (dated by TCRdb to about 2019). The data were produced on an Illumina HiSeq 1500. TCRdb took the public reads, trimmed them with fastp at Q25, ran MiXCR for clone calling and kept in-frame beta chains. Each entry is one CDR3 protein sequence, shown with its most common DNA and genes. In this sample the table shows 600,000 to 800,000 distinct CDR3 sequences, approximately 24% of which occur a single time. The top ten constitute 6.5% to 10% of the sample. The sequenced sample was CD8+ T cells from PBMCs. The receptors derive from a human donor in good health (CMV status not recorded). Some clones in this sample may be carry-over from other donors' samples.

This clonotype was counted a few times. The genes are TRBV29-1 and TRBJ2-3; TRBD2 agrees at 9 bases. Germline V gene sequence: CDR1 SQVTM, CDR2 ANQGSEA. After removal of 3 bases from V and 0 bases from J, the junction contained 7 bases not matched to a gene. The CDR3 consists of 16 residues. The CDR3 sequence: CSVDGASGDSTDTQYF. DNA for the CDR3: TGCAGCGTTGACGGGGCTAGCGGGGATAGCACAGATACGCAGTATTTT.

The genes are TRBV27 and TRBJ2-1; the match to TRBD1 covers 8 bases. This CDR3 region has 13 residues. Germline V gene data show CDR1 as MNHEY and CDR2 as SMNVEV (reference sequence). With V trimmed by 10 bases and J by 16 bases, 18 bases remained unmatched. CDR3 DNA: TGTGCCAACAGCTTGGCAGCAGGGGGCGCTCGTTTCTTC. Residues: CANSLAAGGARFF.

This clonotype was picked up many times. The V call is TRBV12-3 or TRBV12-4, the J call TRBJ1-1, with a possible D match to TRBD1 (6 bases). This CDR3 has 10 residues. V lost 7 bases and J lost 8, with 8 bases in between. CDR3 bases: TGTGCCAGCACCGGGACAGAAGCTTTCTTT. Encoded protein: CASTGTEAFF.

The chain uses TRBV6-6 and TRBJ2-4; TRBD1 or TRBD2 may be the D gene (5 bases each). V lost 8 bases to trimming and J lost 9 bases, with 20 bases between them. The CDR3 extends over 14 amino acids. In germline, CDR1 is MNHNY, CDR2 SVGAGI (reference sequence). CDR3 loop: CASPEVGTRAIQYF. In DNA, the CDR3 is TGTGCCAGCCCCGAAGTAGGGACCCGAGCCATTCAGTACTTC.

The chain joins TRBV5-5 to TRBJ1-4; D ambiguous. The CDR3 runs to 13 residues. Germline values: CDR1 SGHKS, CDR2 YYEKEE (reference sequence). Trimming removed 5 bases from V and 11 bases from J, with 16 bases in between. CDR3 nucleotide sequence: TGTGCCAGCAGTCCTGAAATAACCGGGAAACTGTTTTTT. Amino acids: CASSPEITGKLFF. Using reference TRBV5-5 and TRBJ1-4 for the parts outside the CDR3, the full variable domain is DAGVTQSPTHLIKTRGQQVTLRCSPISGHKSVSWYQQVLGQGPQFIFQYYEKEERGRGNFPDRFSARQFPNYSSELNVNALLLGDSALYLCASSPEITGKLFFGSGTQLSVL.

The sample holds many counts of this clonotype. This chain uses TRBV19 with TRBJ2-1; possibly TRBD1 for D (6 bases). The CDR3 extends over 13 amino acids. Trimming left V 8 bases short and J 7 bases short, with 15 bases between. Germline CDR1 is LNHDA and CDR2 is SQIVND (reference sequence). The CDR3 loop is CASQGGWMNEQFF. The DNA for the CDR3 is TGTGCCAGTCAAGGGGGATGGATGAATGAGCAGTTCTTC.

The chain uses TRBV20-1 and TRBJ2-5; 7 positions match TRBD1. V lost 4 bases and J lost 4; bases outside the gene matches: 15. CDR1 and CDR2 (germline): DFQATT, SNEGSKA (reference sequence). CDR3 size: 16 residues. In nucleotides, the CDR3 is TGCAGTGCTACCCTTTCCGGAAACAGGGGCCGAGAGACCCAGTACTTC. Protein product: CSATLSGNRGRETQYF.

This clonotype was seen a handful of times. The V and J genes are TRBV7-9 and TRBJ2-7; TRBD1 agrees at 7 bases. From germline, CDR1 is SEHNR and CDR2 FQNEAQ (reference sequence). The trim removed 4 bases at V and 3 bases at J, leaving 12 bases unmatched. The CDR3 sequence is 16 residues long. The chain's CDR3 is CASSYARQGGNYEQYF. CDR3 nucleotides: TGTGCCAGCAGCTACGCTCGACAGGGTGGGAACTACGAGCAGTACTTC.

This sequence joins TRBV20-1 and TRBJ1-3, with a tentative D call TRBD1 (6 bases). CDR1 and CDR2 from the germline V gene are DFQATT and SNEGSKA (reference sequence). The CDR3 is 16 amino acids. The ends were cut back, 1 base at V and 3 bases at J, with 16 bases in the middle. The CDR3 bases are TGCAGTGCTAGAGCCCCACAGGGATTAGTTGGAAACACCATATATTTT. This translates into CSARAPQGLVGNTIYF.